This is a list of T cell receptor beta chains from one sample in a study of blood T cells in healthy people across ages. From the 5' RACE reads, TCRdb called clonotypes with MiXCR, one entry per CDR3 protein. The repertoire holds some 780,000 distinct CDR3 sequences, with roughly 56% as singletons. The sequencing sample was made of blood. These receptors all come from a man aged 40-49 years in good health. The CDR3 runs from the conserved cysteine through the conserved F or W. A D gene is named only where the DNA matches it firmly. The listing skips clone size in some rows; elsewhere it reads once, few, many or a size class.

J	D	V	size	DNA	CDR3
TRBJ2-3	-	TRBV2	once	TGTGCCAGCATTAATCCGGGACTTATCACAGATACGCAGTATTTT	CASINPGLITDTQYF
TRBJ1-4	-	TRBV3-1	-	TGTGCCAGCAGCCAAGGGGATCAAGAAAAACTGTTTTTT	CASSQGDQEKLFF
TRBJ2-1	-	TRBV29-1	-	TGCAGCGTTGCAATAGCCAGTGTGCAGTTCTTC	CSVAIASVQFF
TRBJ1-1	-	TRBV27	-	TGTGCCAGCAGTTCTTGGGCCCTGAACACTGAAGCTTTCTTT	CASSSWALNTEAFF
TRBJ2-7	-	TRBV12-3/TRBV12-4	-	TGTGCCAGCAGTGGTGGACTGGGGTGGGTGTACGAGCAGTACTTC	CASSGGLGWVYEQYF
TRBJ2-7	TRBD2	TRBV5-1	-	TGCGCCAGCAGCTTGCCTAGCGGGAGGGCCGGGTACGAGCAGTACTTC	CASSLPSGRAGYEQYF
TRBJ2-3	TRBD2	TRBV7-6	few	TGTGCCAGCAGCTTAAAGGGCGGGGGAGGTGATACGCAGTATTTT	CASSLKGGGGDTQYF
TRBJ2-3	-	TRBV3-1	many	TGTGCCAGCAGTCCTTGGACTTTTAGCACAGATACGCAGTATTTT	CASSPWTFSTDTQYF
TRBJ2-4	TRBD2	TRBV20-1	-	TGCAGTGCCCCTACTAGCGGGGGAAGAAAAAACATTCAGTACTTC	CSAPTSGGRKNIQYF
TRBJ2-5	-	TRBV6-2/TRBV6-3	-	TGTGCCAGCGGGTCACTTCTGCGTCGGCAGTACTTC	CASGSLLRRQYF
TRBJ1-1	-	TRBV20-1	-	TGCAGTGCTAGGGACGTATTGAACACTGAAGCTTTCTTT	CSARDVLNTEAFF
TRBJ2-7	-	TRBV5-5	-	TGTGCCAGCAGCCCGAAGGACGGGATCTCCTACGAGCAGTACTTC	CASSPKDGISYEQYF
TRBJ1-2	-	TRBV20-1	-	TGCAGTGCTAGAGCGGCAGGGTACTATGGCTACACCTTC	CSARAAGYYGYTF
TRBJ1-2	TRBD1	TRBV28	-	TGTGCCAGCGGCCGCGACAGGGACTATGGCTACACCTTC	CASGRDRDYGYTF
TRBJ2-3	-	TRBV7-9	few	TGTGCCAGCAGCCAGAGAAAGGGCCGCACAGATACGCAGTATTTT	CASSQRKGRTDTQYF
TRBJ1-4	-	TRBV12-3/TRBV12-4	-	TGTGCCAGCAGTTTATCCGGCCGTAGGAATGAAAAACTGTTTTTT	CASSLSGRRNEKLFF
TRBJ2-1	TRBD2	TRBV6-2/TRBV6-3	-	TGTGCCAGCAGTACGCCGCCCGGGACTAGGCCGGACAATGAGCAGTTCTTC	CASSTPPGTRPDNEQFF
TRBJ1-6	TRBD1	TRBV6-5	-	TGTGCCAGCAGCGATCGACAGGGGGCTTTTTCACCCCTCCACTTT	CASSDRQGAFSPLHF
TRBJ1-1	TRBD1	TRBV4-3	-	TGCGCCAGCAGCCCTCGGACAGGGGTCGACACTGAAGCTTTCTTT	CASSPRTGVDTEAFF
TRBJ2-1	TRBD2	TRBV20-1	-	TGCAGTGCTTCCCCTAAGGGGCTAGCGGGCGGGAGGGTCAATGAGCAGTTCTTC	CSASPKGLAGGRVNEQFF
TRBJ1-5	TRBD1	TRBV20-1	once	TGCAGTGCTATCACAGGACAGGGGTTCAATCAGCCCCAGCATTTT	CSAITGQGFNQPQHF
TRBJ2-6	TRBD1	TRBV28	-	TGTGCCAGCACCGAGGAGGACCGGGACAGTGAGAGCTCTGGGGCCAACGTCCCGACTTTC	CASTEEDRDSESSGANVPTF
TRBJ2-3	-	TRBV14	-	TGTGTCAGCAGCCTACGAGGGGCTTTCTACTCCGCCACAGATACGCAGTATTTT	CVSSLRGAFYSATDTQYF
TRBJ1-4	-	TRBV5-1	-	TGCGCCAGCAGCCTACAGGGAGACAATGAAAAACTGTTTTTT	CASSLQGDNEKLFF
TRBJ2-7	-	TRBV5-1	few	TGCGCCAGCAGCTTGTTTAAACAGGGCTCCTACGAGCAGTACTTC	CASSLFKQGSYEQYF
TRBJ2-1	TRBD2	TRBV13	once	TGTGCCAGCAGCTTAAAGCTAGCGGAATCGTACAATGAGCAGTTCTTC	CASSLKLAESYNEQFF
TRBJ1-1	TRBD1	TRBV12-3/TRBV12-4	-	TGTGCCAGCAGCTCTCTCAGACAGGGTAGGGGCACTGAAGCTTTCTTT	CASSSLRQGRGTEAFF
TRBJ2-5	-	TRBV15	many	TGTGCCACCAGCAGAGATCTAGGGACGGTTGAAGAGACCCAGTACTTC	CATSRDLGTVEETQYF
TRBJ2-3	TRBD2	TRBV27	-	TGTGCCGGCAGTTTCTGGCGGGGGGCCGAGACAGATACGCAGTATTTT	CAGSFWRGAETDTQYF
TRBJ2-1	TRBD1	TRBV18	many	TGTGCCAGCTCATCAACCGGGACAGGGAAGTTGAATGAGCAGTTCTTC	CASSSTGTGKLNEQFF
TRBJ2-5	-	TRBV28	-	TGTGCCAGCAGTTTCCCTAGGGTTGGCAATGAGCAGTACTTC	CASSFPRVGNEQYF
TRBJ2-1	-	TRBV7-3	once	TGTGCCAGCAGCTTAAACGGCGGGACGAGTGGCAATGAGCAGTTCTTC	CASSLNGGTSGNEQFF
TRBJ2-5	TRBD2	TRBV11-3	-	TGTGCCAGCAGCTTAGGATTGCGGGAGACCTCCGGGGAGACCCAGTACTTC	CASSLGLRETSGETQYF
TRBJ2-5	-	TRBV2	-	TGTGCCAGCGATCGGGAGGAGACCCAGTACTTC	CASDREETQYF
TRBJ2-1	-	TRBV7-2	few	TGTGCCAGCAGCCGCGTTCCGGCCCTCAATGAGCAGTTCTTC	CASSRVPALNEQFF
TRBJ2-1	-	TRBV10-3	-	TGTGCCATCAGTGAGGGGGCGGTAATTCAAGAGACCCAGTTCTTC	CAISEGAVIQETQFF
TRBJ1-5	-	TRBV12-3/TRBV12-4	-	TGTGCCAGCAGTTTATCAGGCGCCAGTAGCAATCAGCCCCAGCATTTT	CASSLSGASSNQPQHF
TRBJ2-6	TRBD1	TRBV4-2	-	TGTGCCAGCAGCCAAGGGACAGGGGCTGGGGCCAACGTCCTGACTTTC	CASSQGTGAGANVLTF
TRBJ2-2	-	TRBV5-1	-	TGCGCCAGCAGCTTCGTTGAGACGAACACCGGGGAGCTGTTTTTT	CASSFVETNTGELFF
TRBJ1-3	TRBD1	TRBV28	-	TGTGCCAGCAGCCCATGGACACAGGGGATTGCTGGAAACACCATATATTTT	CASSPWTQGIAGNTIYF
TRBJ2-7	TRBD2	TRBV4-2	-	TGTGCCAGCAGCCAAGGTTTGGGTGGACTAGCAAAAGCCTACGAGCAGTACTTC	CASSQGLGGLAKAYEQYF
TRBJ2-5	-	TRBV20-1	-	TGCAGTGCTAGGACTTGGAATCAAGAGACCCAGTACTTC	CSARTWNQETQYF
TRBJ2-1	-	TRBV28	-	TGTGCCAGCAGGGATGCGGGTGAGCAGTTCTTC	CASRDAGEQFF
TRBJ1-5	TRBD1	TRBV6-4	-	TGTGCCAGCAGTGTTGAGGGGGCAAATCAGCCCCAGCATTTT	CASSVEGANQPQHF
TRBJ1-5	-	TRBV7-9	-	TGTGCCAGCAGCTTAGCGCAGCTGAGGGGACCCAATCAGCCCCAGCATTTT	CASSLAQLRGPNQPQHF
TRBJ2-1	-	TRBV10-3	few	TGTGCCATCAGTGTGCTCGCCCGGACAGGAGGGTCCTACAATGAGCAGTTCTTC	CAISVLARTGGSYNEQFF
TRBJ2-4	-	TRBV7-3	-	TGTGCCAGCAGCTTGGACACTGCCTCGAAAAAAAACATTCAGTACTTC	CASSLDTASKKNIQYF
TRBJ2-4	-	TRBV24-1	-	TGTGCCACCAGTGAATCCGGACAGAACATTCAGTACTTC	CATSESGQNIQYF
TRBJ2-5	-	TRBV28	few	TGTGCCAGCAGTTTCCAGCGGGCAGAAGAGACCCAGTACTTC	CASSFQRAEETQYF
TRBJ2-7	TRBD1	TRBV11-2	few	TGTGCCAGCAGCTTAAAAAAGGACAGGAACTCCTACGAGCAGTACTTC	CASSLKKDRNSYEQYF
TRBJ2-1	-	TRBV5-1	-	TGCGCCAGCAGCCCGGCGGGGACAGTGGGTTCTGATGAGCAGTTCTTC	CASSPAGTVGSDEQFF
TRBJ1-2	-	TRBV27	-	TGTGCCAGCAGTTTAGCAGGGGCGGCTGGATGTGGCTACACCTTC	CASSLAGAAGCGYTF
TRBJ2-2	-	TRBV29-1	few	TGCAGCGTGAGTGACTCCGGGGAGCTGTTTTTT	CSVSDSGELFF
TRBJ1-2	-	TRBV20-1	-	TGCAGTGGGGACGCGGGCATGACGTATGGCTACACCTTC	CSGDAGMTYGYTF
TRBJ2-7	-	TRBV6-5	-	TGTGCCAGCGGAGGTTCTCACAATCATTACGAGCAGTACTTC	CASGGSHNHYEQYF
TRBJ2-5	-	TRBV5-5	few	TGTGCCAGCAGCCCCGGTGGGGGCAACCAAGAGACCCAGTACTTC	CASSPGGGNQETQYF
TRBJ1-2	-	TRBV20-1	-	TGCAGTGCTACGGGACGGCTGGACTATGGCTACACCTTC	CSATGRLDYGYTF
TRBJ2-1	-	TRBV29-1	few	TGCAGCGTTGGGGCAGTTCACAATGAGCAGTTCTTC	CSVGAVHNEQFF
TRBJ2-2	TRBD1	TRBV7-2	-	TGTGCCAGCAGCTTACTGGGACAGGGCTCGAACACCGGGGAGCTGTTTTTT	CASSLLGQGSNTGELFF